This T cell receptor (beta chain) was sequenced in a study of blood T cell repertoires in COVID-19. Study details: Material from acute and convalescent COVID-19 was sourced from the United States, Italy and Spain. PBMCs, B-cell-depleted T cells, or T cells provided the cDNA or gDNA that made up the material.

In the original processing: Scientists estimated how many nucleated cells there were by amplifying reference gene primers. The repertoire was sequenced with immunoSEQ multiplex PCR; TCRdb's copy has only in-frame clones and lacks some. That table furnishes V, J and clone size, whereas the DNA furnished D and trimming. The profile shows over 450,000 clones, 85% to 90% of them singletons. The Seattle patients, enrolled during active infection, were followed longitudinally. V lost 6 bases, J lost 1 base, and 10 bases lay in between. Germline V gene lookup returns CDR1 MNHEY and CDR2 SVGAGI. This CDR3 region has 13 residues.

The chain uses TRBV6-5 and TRBJ2-7, with D possibly matching TRBD1 (5 bases). The sequenced sample was peripheral blood. This TCR was recovered from a woman aged 50 to 60 with COVID-19, enrolled during active disease. Here the CDR3 reads CASSQGFSYEQYF. The CDR3 nucleotides read TGTGCCAGCAGCCAGGGTTTTTCCTACGAGCAGTACTTC.